These 3 T cell receptor beta chains share one sample of origin, sequenced in a study of blood T cells in healthy people across ages. A second PCR, run for roughly 7 to 11 cycles, used a sample-barcoded 5' primer plus a J-beta primer mix. TCRdb ran MiXCR on the 5' RACE reads and lists one entry per CDR3 protein. The sample includes around 1,600,000 distinct CDR3 sequences, approximately 43% seen only once; the top ten take under 5%. Sequencing was performed on blood. The source of these receptors is a woman younger than 35 in good health.

This clonotype was seen more than once but under ten times. The chain couples TRBV27 to TRBJ1-6, with D unresolved. V lost 3 bases, J lost 9 bases, and 6 bases lay in between. The CDR3 is 12 residues long. Germline-derived CDR1 and CDR2 are MNHEY and SMNVEV (reference sequence). The DNA of the CDR3 is TGTGCCAGCAGTTTTCATAGTTCACCCCTCCACTTT. This encodes CASSFHSSPLHF.

Concerning this clonotype itself: An end of the junction differs from the germline gene, which may be a read error. This CDR3 is CASSWGASTDMQYF. The CDR3 coding sequence is TGTGCCAGCAGTTGGGGGGCTAGCACGGATATGCAGTATTTT. The chain links TRBV6-2 or TRBV6-3 to TRBJ2-3; D tentatively reads TRBD1 or TRBD2 (6 bases each). This CDR3 has 14 amino acids. Looked up from germline, CDR1 is MNHEY and CDR2 is SVGEGT.

The CDR3 DNA reads as TGTGCCACCAGCAGGACAGGGGTTATGCGGAATAGCAATCAGCCCCAGCATTTT. It encodes CATSRTGVMRNSNQPQHF. This rearrangement joins TRBV15 to TRBJ1-5, with 8 positions matching TRBD1. The germline V gene has CDR1 LNHNV and CDR2 YYDKDF (reference sequence). CDR3 length equals 18 residues. Trimming cost V 3 bases and J 0 bases; bases outside gene matches: 10.